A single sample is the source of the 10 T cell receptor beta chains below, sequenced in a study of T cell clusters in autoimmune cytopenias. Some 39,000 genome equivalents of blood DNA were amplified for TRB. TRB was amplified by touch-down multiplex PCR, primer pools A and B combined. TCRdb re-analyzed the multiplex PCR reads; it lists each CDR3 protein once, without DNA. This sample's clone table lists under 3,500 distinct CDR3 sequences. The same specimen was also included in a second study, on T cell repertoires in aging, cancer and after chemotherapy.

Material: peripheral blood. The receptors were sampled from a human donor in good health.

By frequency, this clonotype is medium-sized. The CDR3 spells CSARAGTSGIRRDEQYF. This sequence joins TRBV20-1 and TRBJ2-7; TCRdb's D call, TRBD2, is unchecked because there is no DNA. CDR3 length equals 17 residues. The V gene's germline CDR1 is DFQATT and CDR2 SNEGSKA (reference sequence).

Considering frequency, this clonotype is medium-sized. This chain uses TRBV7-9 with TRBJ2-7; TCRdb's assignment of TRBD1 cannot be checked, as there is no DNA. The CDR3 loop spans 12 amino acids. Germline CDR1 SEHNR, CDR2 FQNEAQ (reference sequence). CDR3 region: CASSEPGGEQYF.

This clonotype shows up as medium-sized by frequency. CDR3 protein: CASSLGGRIEAFF. The V and J genes are TRBV7-2 and TRBJ1-1; the TCRdb call, TRBD1, lacks DNA for checking. CDR1 SGHTA and CDR2 FQGNSA come from the germline V gene. The CDR3 contains 13 residues.

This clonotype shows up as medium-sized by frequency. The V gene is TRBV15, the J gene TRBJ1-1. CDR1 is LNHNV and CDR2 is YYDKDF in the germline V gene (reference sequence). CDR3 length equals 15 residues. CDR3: CATSGSRALNTEAFF.

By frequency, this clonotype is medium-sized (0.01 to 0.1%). This CDR3 is CASSPQAGGRADTQYF. This chain joins TRBV7-2 and TRBJ2-3; there is no DNA to check the TCRdb D call of TRBD2. This CDR3 spans 16 amino acids. Germline CDR1 SGHTA, CDR2 FQGNSA.

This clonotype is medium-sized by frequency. CDR3 sequence: CSARDGLTLYEQYF. This sequence joins TRBV20-1 and TRBJ2-7; the TRBD2 assignment by TCRdb is unverifiable without DNA. The CDR3 totals 14 residues. Germline V gene lookup returns CDR1 DFQATT and CDR2 SNEGSKA (reference sequence).

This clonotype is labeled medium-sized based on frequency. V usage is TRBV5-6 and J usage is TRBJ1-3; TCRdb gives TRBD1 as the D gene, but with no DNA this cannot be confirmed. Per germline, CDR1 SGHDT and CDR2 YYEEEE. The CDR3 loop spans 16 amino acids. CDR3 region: CASSLLGTGMTNTIYF.

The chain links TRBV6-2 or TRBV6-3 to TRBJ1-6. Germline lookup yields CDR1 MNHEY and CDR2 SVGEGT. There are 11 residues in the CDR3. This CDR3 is CASTYTSPLHF.

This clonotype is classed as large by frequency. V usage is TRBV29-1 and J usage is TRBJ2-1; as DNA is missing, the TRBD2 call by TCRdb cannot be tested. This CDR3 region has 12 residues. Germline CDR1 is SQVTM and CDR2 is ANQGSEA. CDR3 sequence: CSVGTSGNEQFF.

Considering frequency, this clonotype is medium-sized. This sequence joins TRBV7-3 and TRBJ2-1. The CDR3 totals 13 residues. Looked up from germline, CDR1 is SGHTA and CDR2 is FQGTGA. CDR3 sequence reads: CASSPQYRTEQFF.